These 10 T cell receptor beta chains originate from one sample sequenced in a study of early T cells in non-severe SARS-CoV-2 infection. TCRdb recomputed calls from the 5' RACE reads with MiXCR, one row per CDR3 protein. The top ten hold 9% to 10% of the sample, which has tens of thousands of distinct CDR3 sequences, more than 13% seen once. The sample consisted of whole blood, taken at baseline. These receptors originate from an adult who was a healthcare worker with PCR-confirmed SARS-CoV-2 infection or an uninfected control (not recorded which).

This clonotype was observed a handful of times. The V gene is TRBV11-2, the J gene TRBJ2-7; tentatively, D is TRBD2 (6 bases). The germline V gene has CDR1 SGHAT and CDR2 FQNNGV. This CDR3 contains 15 residues. Deletions cut 3 bases from V and 3 bases from J, with 15 bases between. CDR3 nucleotides: TGTGCCAGCAGCTTCAGGGACTCCCAATACTACGAGCAGTACTTC. It codes for CASSFRDSQYYEQYF.

J is TRBJ2-2 and V is TRBV6-5; unclear D gene. The CDR3 covers 15 residues. Germline V gene data show CDR1 as MNHEY and CDR2 as SVGAGI. Trimming stripped 7 bases from V and 4 bases from J, with 16 bases between. CDR3 coding DNA: TGTGCCAGCAACCCCCTGAGTAGCAGCACCGGGGAGCTGTTTTTT. Translation gives CASNPLSSSTGELFF.

Ten or more counts support this clonotype. The CDR3 DNA is TGCGCCAGCAGCTTGGCACCCTCGGGACAGCAAGAGACCCAGTACTTC. Amino acid sequence: CASSLAPSGQQETQYF. V usage is TRBV5-1 and J usage is TRBJ2-5; TRBD1 matches 7 bases. This CDR3 region has 16 residues. Germline assignment: CDR1 SGHRS and CDR2 YFSETQ. The trim removed 0 bases at V and 2 bases at J, leaving 7 bases unmatched.

In its sample, this clonotype ranks as large. The chain joins TRBV28 to TRBJ1-6, with TRBD1 identical over 10 bases. CDR3 length: 15 amino acids. J lost 8 bases, V lost 2 bases, and 3 bases had no gene match. Germline lookup yields CDR1 MDHEN and CDR2 SYDVKM. The CDR3 reads CASSLGDRGYSPLHF. In DNA form, the CDR3 reads TGTGCCAGCAGTTTAGGGGACAGGGGTTATTCACCCCTCCACTTT.

The CDR3 region is CASRMEEDTQYF. Written as DNA, the CDR3 is TGTGCCAGCAGGATGGAGGAAGATACGCAGTATTTT. This chain links TRBV12-3 or TRBV12-4 with TRBJ2-3; possible D gene TRBD2, 5 bases. The CDR3 runs to 12 residues. V dropped 6 bases and J dropped 5 bases, with 9 bases sitting between them.

The chain carries TRBV19 and TRBJ2-7, with 9 bases aligning to TRBD1. V was clipped by 7 bases and J by 3 bases; unmatched bases: 10. There are 15 residues in the CDR3. CDR1 and CDR2 from the germline V gene are LNHDA and SQIVND (reference sequence). In DNA form, the CDR3 reads TGTGCCAGTACCGTGGGACAGGGAAAAGACTACGAGCAGTACTTC. Encoded protein: CASTVGQGKDYEQYF.

The J gene is TRBJ2-1, the V gene TRBV25-1; weak D call: TRBD1 (6 bases). The CDR3 loop spans 13 amino acids. V was cut by 4 bases and J by 5 bases, with 9 bases left in between. Germline V gene data show CDR1 as MGHDK and CDR2 as SYGVNS. The CDR3 loop reads CASSATGHNEQFF. CDR3 nucleotide sequence: TGTGCCAGCAGTGCAACAGGGCACAATGAGCAGTTCTTC.

In this sample, this clonotype turned up many times. The gene calls are TRBV5-1 and TRBJ1-3; unclear D gene. CDR1 and CDR2 (germline): SGHRS, YFSETQ. V was shortened by 1 base and J by 4 bases, with 15 bases between the two germline ends. The CDR3 loop spans 16 amino acids. The CDR3 nucleotides read TGCGCCAGCAGCTTGTCAGGCCCCAATCAGGGAAACACCATATATTTT. It encodes CASSLSGPNQGNTIYF.

This clonotype was seen many times. The chain combines TRBV29-1 with TRBJ2-6; no clear D gene. Germline V CDR1 and CDR2: SQVTM, ANQGSEA. The V gene lost 6 bases and the J gene lost 1 base, with 16 bases spanning the gap. The CDR3 has 16 residues. The CDR3, as DNA: TGCAGCGTCCAAACGGATCTGGGGTCTGGGGCCAACGTCCTGACTTTC. Its protein product is CSVQTDLGSGANVLTF.

The chain is built from TRBV30 and TRBJ1-1; TRBD1 might be the D (6 bases). Germline CDR1 GTSNPN, CDR2 SVGIG (reference sequence). The V end was cut by 3 bases, the J end by 8 bases, with 10 bases between. This CDR3 comprises 11 residues. Here the CDR3 reads CAWSRTAEAFF. CDR3 sequence (DNA): TGTGCCTGGAGCCGGACAGCCGAAGCTTTCTTT.